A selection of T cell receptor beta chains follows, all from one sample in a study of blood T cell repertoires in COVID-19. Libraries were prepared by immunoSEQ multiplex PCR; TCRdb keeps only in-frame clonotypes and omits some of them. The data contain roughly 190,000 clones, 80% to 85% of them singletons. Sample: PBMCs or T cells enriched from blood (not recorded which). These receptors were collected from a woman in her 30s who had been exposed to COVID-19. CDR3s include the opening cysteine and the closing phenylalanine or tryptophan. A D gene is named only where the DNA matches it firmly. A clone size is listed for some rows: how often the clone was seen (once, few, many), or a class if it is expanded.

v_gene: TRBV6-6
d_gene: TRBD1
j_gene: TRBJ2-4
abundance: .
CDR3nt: TGTGCCAGCACCGGGACAGGAGGGAACATTCAGTACTTC
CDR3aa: CASTGTGGNIQYF

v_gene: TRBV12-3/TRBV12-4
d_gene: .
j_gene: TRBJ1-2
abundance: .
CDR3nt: TGTGCCAGCAGTCCGGGACTTACCTATGGCTACACCTTC
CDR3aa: CASSPGLTYGYTF

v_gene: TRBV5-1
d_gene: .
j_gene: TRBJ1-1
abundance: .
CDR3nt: TGCGCCAGCAGCTTGGCCCTGGGGGGAAACACTGAAGCTTTCTTT
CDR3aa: CASSLALGGNTEAFF

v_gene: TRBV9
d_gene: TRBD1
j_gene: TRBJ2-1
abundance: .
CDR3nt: TGTGCCAGCAGCGTAGTCCCCCCTACCCTACAGGGGGCGGATGAGCAGTTCTTC
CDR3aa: CASSVVPPTLQGADEQFF

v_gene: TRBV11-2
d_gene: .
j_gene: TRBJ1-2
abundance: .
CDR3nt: TGTGCCAGCAGCTTTCGTTGGGGAGAAGTGAGCACCTTC
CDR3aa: CASSFRWGEVSTF

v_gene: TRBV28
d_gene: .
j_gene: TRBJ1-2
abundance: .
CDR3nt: TGTGCCAGCAGTTTATGGGCTCAGTCGCGGGAAAACTATGGCTACACCTTC
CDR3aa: CASSLWAQSRENYGYTF

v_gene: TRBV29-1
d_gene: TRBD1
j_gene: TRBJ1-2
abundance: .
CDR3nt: TGCAGCGCCTGGACAGGGGTAGGCTATGGCTACACCTTC
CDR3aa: CSAWTGVGYGYTF

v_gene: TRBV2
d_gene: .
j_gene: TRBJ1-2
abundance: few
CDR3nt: TGTGCCAGCAGGGCTGCAGGGACTAACTATGGCTACACCTTC
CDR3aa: CASRAAGTNYGYTF

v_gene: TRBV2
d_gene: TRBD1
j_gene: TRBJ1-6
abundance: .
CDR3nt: TGTGCCGTCACCGGGACAGGGGCGTCATTGCACCACTTT
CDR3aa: CAVTGTGASLHHF

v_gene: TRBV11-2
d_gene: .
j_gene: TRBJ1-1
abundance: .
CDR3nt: TGTGCCAGCAGCTTGACGTTCGGACAGACGGAAGCTTTCTTT
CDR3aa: CASSLTFGQTEAFF

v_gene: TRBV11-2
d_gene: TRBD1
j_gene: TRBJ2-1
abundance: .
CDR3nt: TGTGCCAGCAGCTTAGGGGGAAGGGGGCTGGATGAGCAGTTCTTC
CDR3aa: CASSLGGRGLDEQFF

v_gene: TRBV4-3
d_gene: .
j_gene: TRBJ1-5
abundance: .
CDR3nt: TGCGCCAGCAGCCTCCAATTAGGAGTTAGCAATCAGCCCCAGCATTTT
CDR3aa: CASSLQLGVSNQPQHF

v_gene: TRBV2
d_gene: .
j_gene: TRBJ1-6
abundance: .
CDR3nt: TGTGCCAGCAGACAAGCCCTCGCGGGACCCCTCCACTTT
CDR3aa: CASRQALAGPLHF

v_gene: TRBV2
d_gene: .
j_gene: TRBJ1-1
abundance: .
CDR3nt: TGTGCCAGCACTAGGAACACTGAAGCTTTCTTT
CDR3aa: CASTRNTEAFF

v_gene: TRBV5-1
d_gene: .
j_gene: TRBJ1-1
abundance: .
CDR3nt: TGCGCCAGCAGCGCCGTCTTTGGAGGTGACACTGAAGCTTTCTTT
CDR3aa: CASSAVFGGDTEAFF

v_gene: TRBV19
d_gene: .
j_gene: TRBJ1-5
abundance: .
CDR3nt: TGTGCCAGTTATTTCTCTCAGCCCCAGCATTTT
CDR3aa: CASYFSQPQHF

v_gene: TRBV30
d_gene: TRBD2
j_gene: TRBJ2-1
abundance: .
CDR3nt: TGTGCCTGGATAAGACTAGCGGGCCTCAATGAGCAGTTCTTC
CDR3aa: CAWIRLAGLNEQFF

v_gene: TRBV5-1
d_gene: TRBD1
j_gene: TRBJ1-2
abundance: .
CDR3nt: TGCGCCAGCAGCGAGGGCCGGGACAGGGTTAACTATGGCTACACCTTC
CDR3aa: CASSEGRDRVNYGYTF

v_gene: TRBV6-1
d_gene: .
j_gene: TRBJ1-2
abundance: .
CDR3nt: TGTGCCAGCAGTGAAGTCTTTCTAGTTACAGCGGACTTACTAAGGTCTGGCTACACCTTC
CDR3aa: CASSEVFLVTADLLRSGYTF

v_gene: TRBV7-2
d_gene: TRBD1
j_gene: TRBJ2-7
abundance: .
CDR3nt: TGTGCCAGCACCGCCGGGACAGGTTCCTACGAGCAGTACTTC
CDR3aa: CASTAGTGSYEQYF

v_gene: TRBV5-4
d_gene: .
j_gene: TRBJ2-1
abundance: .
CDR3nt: TGTGCCAGCAGCTCCTTAAAAAACTATAATGAGCAGTTCTTC
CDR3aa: CASSSLKNYNEQFF

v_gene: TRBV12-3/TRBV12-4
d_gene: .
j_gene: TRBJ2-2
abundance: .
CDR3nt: TGTGCCAGCAGCTTATACTCGGGCGGGGAGCTGTTTTTT
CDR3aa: CASSLYSGGELFF

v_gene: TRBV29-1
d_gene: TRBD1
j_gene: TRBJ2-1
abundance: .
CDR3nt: TGCAGCGTTACACAGGGGGCCACCTACAATGAGCAGTTCTTC
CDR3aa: CSVTQGATYNEQFF

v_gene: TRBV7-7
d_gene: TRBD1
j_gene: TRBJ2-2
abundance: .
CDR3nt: TGTGCTAGCAGCCCCGGGACAGGGAACACCGGGGAGCTGTTTTTT
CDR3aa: CASSPGTGNTGELFF

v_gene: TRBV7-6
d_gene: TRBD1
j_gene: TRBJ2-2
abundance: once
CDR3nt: TGTGCCAGCAGCCAACCCTGGACAGGGGTGGGCACCGGGGAGCTGTTTTTT
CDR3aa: CASSQPWTGVGTGELFF

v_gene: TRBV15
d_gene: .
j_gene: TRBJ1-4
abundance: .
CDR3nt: TGTGCCACCAGCAGATACCCGACAGAACCTAATGAAAAACTGTTTTTT
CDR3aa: CATSRYPTEPNEKLFF